Listed below are T cell receptor beta chains from one sample, sequenced in a study of blood T cells in healthy people across ages. Via MiXCR, TCRdb re-called the 5' RACE reads, giving one row per CDR3 protein. The sample shows 1.5 million to 2 million distinct CDR3 sequences, about 28% of them seen only once. The sequenced sample was blood. Every receptor here comes from a young woman in good health. Each CDR3 is given with its conserved first and last residue. The D gene is left open where the match is weak. Not every row has a clone size; where given, it reads once, few, many or a size class.

v_gene,abundance,d_gene,j_gene,CDR3aa,CDR3nt
TRBV6-5,NA,TRBD1,TRBJ2-1,CASSRPGTGSYNEQFF,TGTGCCAGCAGCCGTCCGGGGACAGGATCCTACAATGAGCAGTTCTTC
TRBV6-6,NA,NA,TRBJ2-5,CASSLSSLETQYF,TGTGCCAGCAGCTTGTCCTCTCTAGAGACCCAGTACTTC
TRBV5-1,NA,TRBD2,TRBJ2-5,CASSPTGTSGAKSYQETQYF,TGCGCCAGCAGCCCTACCGGGACTAGCGGGGCGAAGAGCTACCAAGAGACCCAGTACTTC
TRBV5-1,few,NA,TRBJ2-3,CASSLGISDTQYF,TGCGCCAGCAGCTTGGGCATCTCAGATACGCAGTATTTT
TRBV30,NA,NA,TRBJ2-7,CAWGISSYEQYF,TGTGCCTGGGGGATCAGCTCCTACGAGCAGTACTTC
TRBV10-3,NA,NA,TRBJ2-7,CAISELEDEQYF,TGTGCCATCAGTGAGTTGGAAGACGAGCAGTACTTC
TRBV3-1,few,NA,TRBJ1-6,CASSQGFPPLHF,TGTGCCAGCAGCCAAGGCTTTCCACCCCTCCACTTT
TRBV5-1,NA,NA,TRBJ1-4,CASSRTRGVGEKLFF,TGCGCCAGCAGCCGAACCCGGGGAGTAGGAGAAAAACTGTTTTTT
TRBV12-3/TRBV12-4,few,TRBD1,TRBJ2-1,CASSSTGGFGNEQFF,TGTGCCAGCAGTTCGACAGGGGGCTTTGGCAATGAGCAGTTCTTC
TRBV10-3,few,NA,TRBJ1-6,CAISIGGVNSPLHF,TGTGCCATCAGTATAGGGGGGGTCAATTCACCCCTCCACTTT
TRBV29-1,many,TRBD1,TRBJ2-1,CSVPGQGSNEQFF,TGCAGCGTTCCCGGACAGGGTAGCAATGAGCAGTTCTTC
TRBV4-1,few,TRBD2,TRBJ2-7,CASSLRPSGSSYEQYF,TGCGCCAGCAGCCTTCGGCCTAGCGGGAGCTCCTACGAGCAGTACTTC
TRBV20-1,many,TRBD1,TRBJ2-1,CSATTGGAYNEQFF,TGCAGTGCTACCACAGGGGGTGCCTACAATGAGCAGTTCTTC
TRBV10-3,NA,TRBD2,TRBJ2-5,CAISAGLAGEDEQYF,TGTGCCATCAGTGCCGGACTAGCGGGAGAAGATGAGCAGTACTTC
TRBV9,NA,NA,TRBJ1-1,CASSPPDGGYTEAFF,TGTGCCAGCAGCCCGCCTGACGGGGGCTATACTGAAGCTTTCTTT
TRBV20-1,NA,NA,TRBJ1-2,CSARDEVRDYTF,TGCAGTGCTAGAGATGAGGTGCGTGACTACACCTTC
TRBV7-2,many,TRBD2,TRBJ2-7,CASSLARGTSNEQYF,TGTGCCAGCAGCTTAGCAAGGGGGACTAGTAATGAGCAGTACTTC
TRBV5-1,few,TRBD1,TRBJ1-1,CASSLPGTGATEAFF,TGCGCCAGCAGCTTGCCCGGGACAGGGGCTACTGAAGCTTTCTTT
TRBV7-6,NA,NA,TRBJ2-7,CASSSTAEQYF,TGTGCCAGCAGCTCAACAGCTGAGCAGTACTTC
TRBV5-1,NA,TRBD2,TRBJ2-3,CASSPSGGAGDAQYF,TGCGCCAGCAGCCCTAGCGGGGGGGCCGGAGATGCGCAGTATTTT
TRBV4-3,many,NA,TRBJ2-5,CASSPQMEETQYF,TGCGCCAGCAGCCCCCAGATGGAAGAGACCCAGTACTTC
TRBV12-3/TRBV12-4,many,TRBD2,TRBJ2-1,CASSPRSGGYNEQFF,TGTGCCAGCAGCCCCCGCAGCGGGGGGTACAATGAGCAGTTCTTC
TRBV15,NA,NA,TRBJ2-5,CATRDYHQETQYF,TGTGCCACCAGGGACTACCATCAAGAGACCCAGTACTTC
TRBV29-1,few,NA,TRBJ1-1,CSVETRAANTEAFF,TGCAGCGTTGAAACCCGGGCAGCGAACACTGAAGCTTTCTTT
TRBV7-3,few,NA,TRBJ2-3,CASSFGPPGATDTQYF,TGTGCCAGCAGCTTCGGCCCTCCGGGGGCCACAGATACGCAGTATTTT
TRBV28,NA,TRBD1,TRBJ1-2,CASSFSGTGKSNYGYTF,TGTGCCAGCAGCTTTTCCGGGACAGGAAAATCTAACTATGGCTACACCTTC
TRBV12-3/TRBV12-4,NA,NA,TRBJ2-4,CDSSLAPTTKNIQYF,TGTGACAGCAGTTTAGCGCCCACAACCAAAAACATTCAGTACTTC
TRBV6-5,few,NA,TRBJ2-1,CASSYSTGLVGYNEQFF,TGTGCCAGCAGTTACTCAACGGGTCTCGTCGGATACAATGAGCAGTTCTTC
TRBV4-1,NA,NA,TRBJ2-3,CASGQERMSLASTDTQYF,TGCGCCAGCGGCCAAGAGAGAATGAGCCTGGCTAGCACAGATACGCAGTATTTT
TRBV15,many,NA,TRBJ1-2,CATSGSGTFPDGYTF,TGTGCCACCAGCGGATCTGGGACATTCCCGGATGGCTACACCTTC
TRBV7-6,NA,TRBD1,TRBJ1-1,CASSRTTGTGGLNTEAFF,TGTGCCAGCAGCCGCACTACTGGGACAGGGGGCCTGAACACTGAAGCTTTCTTT
TRBV29-1,many,NA,TRBJ2-7,CSVLTEGYEQYF,TGCAGCGTTCTGACAGAAGGGTACGAGCAGTACTTC
TRBV29-1,NA,TRBD1,TRBJ1-5,CSVPREGQGAGQPQHF,TGCAGCGTCCCGCGAGAGGGACAGGGGGCCGGTCAGCCCCAGCATTTT